One sample yielded the 16 T cell receptor beta chains listed below, sequenced in a study of breast tumors, draining lymph nodes, adjacent tissues. The lymph nodes were axillary draining lymph nodes from breast cancer patients. From the multiplex PCR reads, TCRdb called clonotypes with MiXCR, one entry per CDR3 protein. This sample has about 130,000 distinct CDR3 sequences, with 21% found just once. The specimen sequenced was axillary lymph node tissue. Every receptor here comes from a female donor with breast cancer. Some clones in this sample may be carry-over from other donors' samples.

The V call is TRBV30, the J call TRBJ1-5, with 10 bases aligning to TRBD1. This CDR3 has 14 amino acids. Germline CDR1 GTSNPN, CDR2 SVGIG (reference sequence). V was pared by 5 bases and J by 0 bases, with 1 base of the junction left unmatched. The CDR3 nucleotides are TGTGCCTGGCGGGACAGGGGTAGCAATCAGCCCCAGCATTTT. Protein: CAWRDRGSNQPQHF.

Turning to this clonotype: This may be a read error, as it is one base from a much larger clone. The chain couples TRBV6-1 to TRBJ2-7; no reliable D call. The CDR3 spans 15 residues. The germline V and J ends were trimmed by 0 bases and 5 bases, with 14 bases remaining between them. Germline V gene data show CDR1 as MNHNS and CDR2 as SASEGT. The CDR3 loop is CASSEAPLVFDEQYF. CDR3 in DNA: TGTGCCAGCAGTGAAGCCCCCCTAGTTTTCGACGAGCAGTACTTC.

In the case of this clonotype: A single base separates this from a much larger clone, so it may be a read error. The CDR3 loop is CASSPLQTTDTQYF. In DNA, the CDR3 is TGTGCCAGCTCACCTTTACAGACGACAGATACGCAGTATTTT. The rearrangement uses TRBV18 and TRBJ2-3; D unclear. CDR3 length: 14 amino acids. CDR1 and CDR2 (germline): KGHSH, LQKENI. The V end was cut by 3 bases, the J end by 3 bases, with 10 bases between.

This clonotype has at least ten counts. The gene calls are TRBV3-1 and TRBJ2-1; D may be TRBD1 (5 bases). CDR1 LGHDT and CDR2 YNNKEL come from the germline V gene (reference sequence). V was trimmed by 4 bases and J by 8 bases, leaving 12 bases between them. This CDR3 has 13 amino acids. In DNA, the CDR3 is TGTGCCAGCAGCCCCCAGGGTAGGGATGAGCAGTTCTTC. It codes for CASSPQGRDEQFF.

This clonotype was counted at least ten times. The chain carries TRBV27 and TRBJ2-1; 7 bases are a match to TRBD1. Per germline, CDR1 MNHEY and CDR2 SMNVEV (reference sequence). This CDR3 comprises 15 residues. V gave up 5 bases and J gave up 11 bases; unmatched junction bases: 15. The DNA for the CDR3 is TGTGCCAGCAGTCCGCGAGACAGGGCACACAAGCAGCAGTTCTTC. It yields the protein CASSPRDRAHKQQFF.

This clonotype was recorded at least ten times. The V gene is TRBV9, the J gene TRBJ2-1, with D possibly matching TRBD2 (6 bases). Trimming took 3 bases from V and 6 from J, leaving 13 bases between them. CDR1 and CDR2 (germline): SGDLS, YYNGEE. The CDR3 totals 14 residues. The CDR3 spells CASSGSGFGNEQFF. CDR3 DNA: TGTGCCAGCAGCGGCAGCGGGTTCGGCAATGAGCAGTTCTTC. Variable domain in full (rest from reference TRBV9 and TRBJ2-1): DSGVTQTPKHLITATGQRVTLRCSPRSGDLSVYWYQQSLDQGLQFLIQYYNGEERAKGNILERFSAQQFPDLHSELNLSSLELGDSALYFCASSGSGFGNEQFFGPGTRLTVL.

This clonotype was detected many times. The chain is built from TRBV19 and TRBJ1-5; D not resolved. The germline V gene has CDR1 LNHDA and CDR2 SQIVND (reference sequence). There are 16 residues in the CDR3. Trimming left V 6 bases short and J 2 bases short, with 17 bases between. CDR3 region: CASRTGRRAGNQPQHF. The DNA for the CDR3 is TGTGCCAGTAGAACCGGGCGGCGGGCCGGCAATCAGCCCCAGCATTTT.

As for this clonotype: This clone may be a read error of a much larger clone one base away. In this CDR3 the conserved last residue, phenylalanine or tryptophan, is missing, so a read error is likely. The chain uses TRBV2 and TRBJ2-5; TRBD1 matches 8 bases. Germline lookup yields CDR1 SNHLY and CDR2 FYNNEI. With 11 bases clipped from V and 5 bases from J, the junction kept 13 bases outside the gene matches. CDR3 length: 14 residues. The CDR3 here is CASPTRTGSETQYS. CDR3 nucleotide sequence: TGTGCCTCCCCAACCCGGACAGGGTCCGAGACCCAGTACTCC.

This clonotype was counted a few times. The CDR3 is CASRLVNEQFF. The CDR3 DNA reads as TGTGCCAGCAGACTAGTCAATGAGCAGTTCTTC. The chain employs TRBV28 and TRBJ2-1; a weak D match, TRBD2 (5 bases). The CDR3 contains 11 residues. Germline V lookup: CDR1 MDHEN, CDR2 SYDVKM. V was shortened by 6 bases and J by 6 bases, with 6 bases between the two germline ends.

Remarks on this clonotype: This may be a read error: a much more frequent sequence differs by one nucleotide. The V gene is TRBV30, the J gene TRBJ1-5; tentatively, D is TRBD1 (5 bases). The length of the CDR3 is 14 residues. Looked up from germline, CDR1 is GTSNPN and CDR2 is SVGIG (reference sequence). In DNA, the CDR3 is TGTGCCTGGAGTGGGGGCATGGGCAATCGGCCCCAGCATTTT. The encoded protein is CAWSGGMGNRPQHF. The full variable domain, rest sourced from reference TRBV30 and TRBJ1-5, is SQTIHQWPATLVQPVGSPLSLECTVEGTSNPNLYWYRQAAGRGLQLLFYSVGIGQISSEVPQNLSASRPQDRQFILSSKKLLLSDSGFYLCAWSGGMGNRPQHFGDGTRLSIL.

This clonotype has at least ten counts. V gene TRBV19 combines with J gene TRBJ1-4; the D gene is possibly TRBD1 (6 bases). Germline V gives CDR1 LNHDA, CDR2 SQIVND (reference sequence). The CDR3 contains 14 residues. V was cut by 6 bases and J by 4 bases, with 12 bases left in between. Written as DNA, the CDR3 is TGTGCCAGTAGCAGTACAGGGAGTAATGAAAAACTGTTTTTT. Translation gives CASSSTGSNEKLFF.

This clonotype has ten or more counts. The CDR3 DNA follows: TGCGCCAGCAGTGAAGGCGGGAGGAGCACAGATACGCAGTATTTT. Amino acid sequence: CASSEGGRSTDTQYF. J is TRBJ2-3 and V is TRBV10-1, with 8 bases lining up with TRBD2. This CDR3 spans 15 amino acids. V was pared by 3 bases and J by 0 bases, with 2 bases of the junction left unmatched. The germline V gene has CDR1 WNHNN and CDR2 SYGVQD (reference sequence).

This clonotype was seen repeatedly, ten times or more. V is TRBV11-1 and J is TRBJ1-3, with D unresolved. Deletions cut 2 bases from V and 4 bases from J, with 9 bases between. This CDR3 is 14 amino acids long. Germline V gene lookup returns CDR1 SGHAT and CDR2 FQDESV (reference sequence). CDR3: CASSLQALGNTIYF. CDR3 DNA sequence: TGTGCCAGCAGCTTACAGGCTCTCGGAAACACCATATATTTT.

This clonotype came up many times. The chain uses TRBV4-2 and TRBJ1-6; 9 bases are a match to TRBD1. The V gene end was trimmed by 2 bases and the J gene end by 10 bases; junction bases not matched to a gene: 15. This CDR3 comprises 18 residues. Germline V gives CDR1 LGHNA, CDR2 YNFKEQ. This CDR3 is CASSQKRFGDRENSPLHF. As DNA, the CDR3 is TGTGCCAGCAGCCAAAAAAGGTTCGGGGACAGGGAGAACTCACCCCTCCACTTT.

This clonotype was counted ten times or more. The chain is built from TRBV10-3 and TRBJ1-4; D possibly corresponds to TRBD1 (5 bases). This CDR3 has 16 residues. V was shortened by 6 bases and J by 8 bases, with 22 bases between the two germline ends. Germline V gene sequence: CDR1 ENHRY, CDR2 SYGVKD. The CDR3 sequence: CAISAFGTGTDEKLFF. The DNA of the CDR3 is TGTGCCATCAGCGCGTTTGGGACGGGAACGGACGAAAAACTGTTTTTT.

This clonotype was seen repeatedly, ten times or more. This chain joins TRBV9 and TRBJ1-3, with D unclear. The V and J ends lost 4 bases and 9 bases respectively, with 14 bases between them. Looked up from germline, CDR1 is SGDLS and CDR2 is YYNGEE. This CDR3 is built from 13 residues. CDR3 sequence (DNA): TGTGCCAGCAGCCCCCGGGTGCGAAGCACCATATATTTT. It is translated as CASSPRVRSTIYF.